This TCR beta chain originates from a study of cytomegalovirus exposure and HLA in healthy donors (TCRdb year 2017). General notes on the study: According to an earlier analysis of a few hundred of the donors, about 179 million T cells yielded over 100 million unique TCR beta sequences and more than 250 Gb of sequence data. An early release covering 500 to 750 HLA-typed donors comprised roughly 300 gigabases of sequencing data and around 85 million unique TCR sequences. Of the roughly 410 genotyped donors, approximately 80% were placed in the genetic ancestry cluster associated with self-reported Caucasian donors. The study aimed to test whether cataloging public T cell receptors could reveal signatures of past pathogen exposure. The T cell repertoires of roughly 660 subjects were profiled by immunosequencing and related to cytomegalovirus serostatus. A separate validation cohort of over a hundred different subjects was used in addition to the 666-subject first cohort. To predict cytomegalovirus infection status, the study brought together high-throughput TCR immunosequencing, statistical association of individual TCRs with disease status, and machine learning. A later analysis re-examined previously published TCR beta repertoires from around 670 donors and added high-resolution HLA genotyping to investigate patterns of TCR occurrence. Rather than using new phenotypic data, the later analysis identified candidate immune exposures from TCR beta sequences and from how often those sequences occurred across donors. To decide whether each TCR beta V gene segment behaved as functional or pseudogenic, an earlier analysis of some 580 of the donors relied on high-throughput TCR beta sequencing. Donor age, sex, ethnicity and CMV serostatus were compiled together with the repertoire data. A later genetic analysis took genome-wide SNP genotypes for about 65% of the roughly 670 donors and used that subset as a discovery cohort. All discovery cohort repertoires had been generated using a single sequencing platform. HLA typing covered class I and class II loci at four-digit resolution. Typing coverage differed by locus: A, B, C, DRB1 and DQB1 were typed in about 620-640 donors, DQA1 in about 510, DPA1 in 600 to 610, and DPB1 in 400 to 480. A few DR-DQ haplotypes were treated as single units for association and clustering because of strong linkage in the cohort. Across some 400 genotyped donors of the cohort, an average of about 240,000 unique TCR beta nucleotide sequences per donor were sequenced, and 15% to 20% of those sequences were non-productive.

Library creation used the immunoSEQ multiplex PCR assay. A mixture of 60 forward primers for TCR Vbeta segments and 13 reverse primers for TCR Jbeta segments was used in the multiplex PCR. The CDR3 region of rearranged TCR beta genes was amplified from genomic DNA with a multiplex PCR assay. The Illumina HiSeq System was used to sequence the amplified TCR beta libraries as 87-base-pair reads. The original methods were these. In a later analysis, tens of millions of unique TCR beta chains were counted across the 650 to 750 repertoires, and roughly 11 million of these chains were shared by at least two donors. Raw reads were error-corrected and collapsed into unique sequences by a nearest-neighbor algorithm in which closely related sequences were merged to remove PCR and sequencing errors. To assign V, D and J gene segments, CDR3 sequences were aligned to IMGT reference sequences. For a sequence to be retained, a match of at least six nucleotides was required to both a V gene segment and a J gene segment. A rearrangement was called productive if the CDR3 had no stop codons and remained in frame with V and J, and every other rearrangement was called non-productive. CDR3 was defined according to IMGT convention as the region running from the second conserved V-encoded cysteine to the conserved J-encoded phenylalanine. Sequences without an unambiguous match to a single V gene segment were excluded from the earlier analysis of several hundred of the donors. An earlier analysis of several hundred of the donors called V segments functional above 56.7% productive rearrangements and segregating when the between-donor standard deviation exceeded 5%. To diagnose cytomegalovirus status from the catalog of TCR beta chain sequences, a statistical classification framework was built. In a later analysis, TCR nucleotide sequences were compared against IMGT/GENE-DB human TR gene sequences so that V and J genes could be assigned. In a later analysis, CDR3 sequences and most-parsimonious VDJ recombination scenarios were assigned using the TCRdist pipeline. In a later analysis, each TCR beta chain was defined by its CDR3 amino acid sequence together with its V-gene family, and reads without a unique V-gene family were excluded. A later analysis removed over 500 highly shared, low-generation-probability nucleotide sequences to deal with suspected cross-contamination and a sequencing artifact. In a later analysis, a clonal expansion index for each public chain was calculated from normalized within-repertoire ranks of inferred template counts. Generation probabilities in a later analysis came from a VDJ recombination model fitted to out-of-frame rearrangements, and those results were checked against IGoR. A later analysis scored TCR-TCR, TCR-HLA and TCR-CMV co-occurrence with hypergeometric tests, applying a repertoire-size bias correction to TCR pairs. False discovery rates were estimated in a later analysis by permuting HLA or CMV assignments 20 times. A later analysis grouped co-occurring TCRs with DBSCAN, adding TCRdist sequence similarity when clustering within HLA-allele-positive subsets. Repertoires with fewer than 30,000 or more than 120,000 public chains, plus five repertoires with anomalous nucleotide sharing, were excluded from co-occurrence clustering. In TCRdb, the immuneACCESS table is reduced to in-frame sequences with V and J assigned. These tables do not hold every clone; where another copy was compared, an unresolved V gene accounts for under half, and the others remain unexplained. Clone size and the V and J calls come from that table; the DNA yielded D and trimming. This sample's table carries 100,000 to 150,000 clones. Roughly 1% of the sample belongs to the ten largest clones.

The cohort was made up of under 800 healthy bone marrow donors. Cohort members were all nominally healthy when sampled, although unrecorded immune exposures were likely present. The donor was CMV seronegative and belonged to the group of over 300 seronegative cohort members. A peripheral blood sample was provided by each donor, and peripheral blood mononuclear cells were used for TCR beta sequencing. The Qiagen DNeasy Blood Extraction Kit was used to extract genomic DNA from the blood cell samples. Reading the germline V gene gives CDR1 MNHEY and CDR2 SVGAGI. The cysteine opens and the phenylalanine closes a CDR3 of 14 amino acids. Only the CDR3 DNA is retained, 42 bases long and in frame from the first base. V is cut by 6 bases and J by 5 bases, and the space between the germline ends is 16 bases. Overall results and qualifications from the work: Some IMGT-functional V segments, including TRBV6-2 and TRBV6-3, could not be told apart with the 87-base-pair reads, so those segments were excluded. An association between a missense DCLRE1C variant and V-gene and J-gene trimming of TCR beta chains was found in a later genetic analysis and replicated in an independent cohort. Because HLA typing was unavailable for some donors at each locus, only the typed subset was used in association tests. A later analysis associated around 16,000 TCR beta sequences with specific HLA alleles at a false discovery rate of 0.05. The study listed 170 or so TCR beta chains as associated with cytomegalovirus. An earlier analysis of around 540 of the donors showed that most TCR beta V segments appeared in productive rearrangements either about 87% or about 30% of the time, which broadly matched IMGT annotations. Only TCR beta chains were sequenced in this cohort, and the absence of alpha or paired-chain data limited detectable features. In vitro tests confirmed that a few of the cytomegalovirus-associated TCR beta chains recognize cytomegalovirus antigens. According to a later genetic analysis, donors in an Asian-associated ancestry cluster had fewer N-insertions in productive TCRs than the approximately 670-donor mean. Because counts were too low, roughly 16 rarely observed V segments, including chromosome 9 orphons, were left out of the earlier analysis of approximately 500 of the donors. In a later analysis, most CMV-associated TCR beta chains were found to appear HLA-restricted, with HLA associations seemingly driven largely by CMV exposure. In a later analysis, HLA-associated TCR beta chains were found to be more clonally expanded and to have lower generation probabilities than equally common non-associated chains. The classifier was reported to diagnose cytomegalovirus status with high specificity and sensitivity in both the original and validation cohorts. The presence/absence analyses assumed that sequencing depth was roughly uniform across donors, and that assumption may not be true. According to a later analysis, TCR association rates differed among HLA loci, with DRB1 alleles showing the most associated TCRs and HLA-C alleles showing the fewest. A further reported finding was that TCR beta sequences accurately predicted the HLA-A and HLA-B alleles for most subjects in the first cohort. Assigning TCR associations to individual alleles was difficult when HLA alleles, especially DR and DQ, strongly co-occurred. CMV serostatus was the only immune exposure information available for the cohort. In a later analysis, several top co-occurrence clusters were reported to appear linked to parvovirus B19, influenza, CMV and Epstein-Barr virus. The sequencing pipeline was judged likely to have produced a cluster of highly shared sequence variants as a technical artifact. The authors suggested that the approach could potentially be extended to other disease states and immunological phenotypes. Linkage disequilibrium might explain the correlated functional status among segregating V segments, but an unknown experimental factor could not be ruled out. Most TCR sequences were observed very rarely across donors, whereas some public TCRs were present in many individuals.

To note about this clone: The antigen it binds to is not known.

The sequence links TRBV6-5 to TRBJ1-1; the D gene is not confidently resolved. Input material: PBMCs. This TCR was sampled from a young man in good health and CMV-seronegative. The encoded CDR3 is CASRPPRGNTEAFF. The DNA is as follows: TGTGCCAGCAGGCCCCCGCGGGGTAATACTGAAGCTTTCTTT.